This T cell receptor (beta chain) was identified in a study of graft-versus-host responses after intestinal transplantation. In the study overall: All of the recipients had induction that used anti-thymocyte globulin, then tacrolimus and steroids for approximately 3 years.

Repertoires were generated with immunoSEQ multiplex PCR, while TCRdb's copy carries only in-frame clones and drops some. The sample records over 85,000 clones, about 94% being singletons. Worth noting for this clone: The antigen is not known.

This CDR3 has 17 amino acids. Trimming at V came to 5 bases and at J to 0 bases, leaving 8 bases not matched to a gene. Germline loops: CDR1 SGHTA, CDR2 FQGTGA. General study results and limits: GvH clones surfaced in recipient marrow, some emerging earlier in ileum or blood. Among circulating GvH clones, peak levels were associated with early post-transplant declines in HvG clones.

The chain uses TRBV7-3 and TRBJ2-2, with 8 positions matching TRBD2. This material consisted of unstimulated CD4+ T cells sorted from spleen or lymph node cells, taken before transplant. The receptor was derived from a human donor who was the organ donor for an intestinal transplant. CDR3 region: CASSPTSGHANTGELFF. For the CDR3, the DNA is TGTGCCAGCAGCCCCACTAGCGGACACGCGAACACCGGGGAGCTGTTTTTT.